Following are 8 T cell receptor beta chains from one sample sequenced in a study of T cell responses to AZD1222 COVID-19 vaccine. Produced via immunoSEQ multiplex PCR; TCRdb's table is partial and in-frame only. The table has roughly 130,000 clones, more than 90% seen once. The specimen comprised peripheral blood, sampled 28 days after the second AZD1222 dose. The receptors were gathered from an adult who received the AZD1222 COVID-19 vaccine.

V is TRBV7-8 and J is TRBJ2-2; tentatively, D is TRBD2 (5 bases). CDR3 length: 14 residues. Germline assignment: CDR1 SGHVS and CDR2 FQNEAQ. Trimming removed 3 bases at V and 5 bases at J, with 10 bases between. The chain's CDR3 is CASSFEAATGELFF. CDR3 coding DNA: TGTGCCAGCAGCTTCGAAGCGGCAACCGGGGAGCTGTTTTTT.

This chain uses TRBV6-5 with TRBJ1-1, with no clear D. V was cut by 4 bases and J by 2 bases, with 11 bases left in between. This CDR3 region has 14 residues. CDR1 MNHEY and CDR2 SVGAGI come from the germline V gene. This chain's CDR3 is CASSSPGVNTEAFF. The CDR3 DNA reads as TGTGCCAGCAGTTCCCCTGGGGTTAACACTGAAGCTTTCTTT.

V gene TRBV11-3 combines with J gene TRBJ2-7; the D is unclear. Germline-derived CDR1 and CDR2 are SGHNT and YENEEA. V lost 2 bases, J lost 1 base, and 12 bases lay in between. The CDR3 sequence is 15 residues long. The CDR3 DNA reads as TGTGCCAGCAGCTTAAGTGGGGAAGTGTCCTACGAGCAGTACTTC. Translated: CASSLSGEVSYEQYF.

This clone came up once. The V call is TRBV7-3, the J call TRBJ2-1, with TRBD2 matching over 9 bases. The germline gives CDR1 SGHTA, CDR2 FQGTGA. With V trimmed by 5 bases and J by 6 bases, 8 bases remained unmatched. The CDR3 has 15 residues. This chain's CDR3 is CASSSPGLASNEQFF. The CDR3 DNA reads TGTGCCAGCAGCAGTCCGGGACTAGCATCCAATGAGCAGTTCTTC.

The chain recombines TRBV10-3 with TRBJ2-1; 13 bases are shared with TRBD2. V dropped 5 bases and J dropped 7; count of bases not matched to a gene: 5. Germline lookup yields CDR1 ENHRY and CDR2 SYGVKD. CDR3 length: 15 amino acids. CDR3 sequence: CAISLLAGGPNEQFF. CDR3 bases: TGTGCCATCAGTTTACTAGCGGGAGGGCCGAATGAGCAGTTCTTC.

This chain links TRBV6-2 or TRBV6-3 with TRBJ2-7; 8 bases agree with TRBD2. The CDR3 consists of 21 residues. Unmatched junction bases numbered 21, after V lost 2 bases and J lost 0 bases. The V gene's germline CDR1 is MNHEY and CDR2 SVGEGT. CDR3: CASSYPSKAREARTSSYEQYF. In DNA, the CDR3 is TGTGCCAGCAGTTACCCTTCTAAAGCGCGGGAGGCCCGAACTAGCTCCTACGAGCAGTACTTC.

This chain's CDR3 is CATSDGDSSYEQYF. The DNA of the CDR3 is TGTGCCACCAGTGATGGCGATTCCTCCTACGAGCAGTACTTC. The chain recombines TRBV24-1 with TRBJ2-7; D gene ambiguous. Germline V gene lookup returns CDR1 KGHDR and CDR2 SFDVKD. Trimming cost V 3 bases and J 0 bases, with 8 bases left between them. The length of the CDR3 is 14 residues.

The V gene is TRBV27, the J gene TRBJ1-5; D is possibly TRBD1 (5 bases). Germline CDR1 is MNHEY and CDR2 is SMNVEV (reference sequence). V was pared by 10 bases and J by 2 bases, with 21 bases between. The length of the CDR3 is 16 residues. The DNA of the CDR3 is TGTGCCAACCGAGCGTACAGGTGGAAGGGCAATCAGCCCCAGCATTTT. Amino acids: CANRAYRWKGNQPQHF.